The clone carrying this TCR beta chain was picked up a small number of times. This entry belongs to a study of shared clonotypes between healthy human individuals. The table came from immunoSEQ multiplex PCR; TCRdb's copy has only in-frame clones and leaves some out. The sample holds about 1 million clones, approximately 68% seen once. Per germline, CDR1 LNHDA and CDR2 SQIVND (reference sequence). Trimming shortened V by 6 bases and J by 6 bases, and 12 bases separated the two germline ends. The CDR3 has 13 amino acids. The sample consisted of memory CD4+ T cells sorted from blood. Subset specified: CD45RA-negative fraction. The V gene is TRBV19, the J gene TRBJ1-5, with D tentatively TRBD1 (5 bases). This clonotype was sampled from a man between 18 and 29 years old in good health. CDR3 sequence reads: CASSQGSGQPQHF. The CDR3 region has the DNA TGTGCCAGTAGCCAGGGCTCCGGTCAGCCCCAGCATTTT.